This entry is about one TCR beta chain. Within the sample, other DNA sequences also encode this same CDR3. PCR involved 60 Vbeta and 13 Jbeta primers. The data were produced by immunoSEQ multiplex PCR, yet TCRdb's version contains in-frame clones alone and is incomplete. Of about 120,000 clones listed, around 74% are singletons. This entry comes from a study of cytomegalovirus exposure and HLA in healthy donors. The sample consisted of PBMCs. The sequence came from a man in his 60s in good health and CMV-seropositive.

The CDR3 bases are TGTGCCAGCAGCTCGTCGGGACAGGGAGGGGAAAAACTGTTTTTT. It encodes CASSSSGQGGEKLFF. The chain joins TRBV9 to TRBJ1-4, with 9 bases fitting TRBD1. J lost 8 bases, V lost 4 bases, and 9 bases had no gene match. Germline loops: CDR1 SGDLS, CDR2 YYNGEE. The CDR3 loop spans 15 amino acids.